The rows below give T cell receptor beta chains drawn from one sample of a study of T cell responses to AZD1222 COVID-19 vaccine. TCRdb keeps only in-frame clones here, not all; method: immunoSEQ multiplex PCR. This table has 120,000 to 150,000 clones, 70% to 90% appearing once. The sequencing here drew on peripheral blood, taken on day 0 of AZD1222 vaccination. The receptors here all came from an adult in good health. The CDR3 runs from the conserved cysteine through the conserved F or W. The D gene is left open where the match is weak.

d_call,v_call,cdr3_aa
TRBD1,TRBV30,CAWSEADRGRDEKLFF
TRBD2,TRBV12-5,CASGRLAGAGEQFF
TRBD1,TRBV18,CASSTRGQAQGAFF
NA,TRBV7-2,CASRRSREKGTDTQYF
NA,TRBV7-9,CASSQQGSSTDTQYF
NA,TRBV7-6,CASSSAIGSEGYEQYF
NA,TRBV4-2,CASSQVIPGGANTGELFF
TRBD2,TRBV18,CASSPEGLAGVTSYEQYF
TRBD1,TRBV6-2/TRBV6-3,CASRPWTGSNTEAFF
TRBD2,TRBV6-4,CATRVKKGLAGGAYTGELFF
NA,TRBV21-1,CASSTSLGASVGGDTQYF
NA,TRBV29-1,CSVGDTVYEQYF
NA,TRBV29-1,CSVEHPSSYNEQFF
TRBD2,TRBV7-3,CASSSMGEGEQFF
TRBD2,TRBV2,CASSGAGDYEQYF
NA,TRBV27,CASSWRGPSYEQYF
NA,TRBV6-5,CASILGSSYNEQFF
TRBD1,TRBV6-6,CASSLIQGMGSGANVLTF
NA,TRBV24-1,CATSDGGTQDEKLFF
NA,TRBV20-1,CSVRGEAFF
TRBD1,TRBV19,CASSVDRGFNYGYTF
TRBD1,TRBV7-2,CASTPTGTGLYEQYF
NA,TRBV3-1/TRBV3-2,CASSQPDQPQHF
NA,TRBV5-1,CASSLEGRTGSEQYF
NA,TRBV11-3,CASSLDQGIYGYTF
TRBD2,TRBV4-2,CASSQDTSGRRDTQYF
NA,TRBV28,CASSSGPPQYGYTF
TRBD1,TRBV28,CASSLMRTGWINQPQHF
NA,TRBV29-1,CSVRVDYNSPLHF
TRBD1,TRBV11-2,CASTRDRAISNTGELFF
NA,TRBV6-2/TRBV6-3,CASSYSSGWRMESGNTIYF
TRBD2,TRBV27,CASSNAGTSDSWSNEQFF
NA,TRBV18,CASSPPGAGRGTEAFF
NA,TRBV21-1,CASGREGFNEKLFF
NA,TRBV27,CASSFNGGGYTF
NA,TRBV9,CASAEAPIRDTQYF
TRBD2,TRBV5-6,CASSGGTRGYEQYF
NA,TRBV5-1,CASTSGGSTEAFF
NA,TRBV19,CASQREGLDTEAFF
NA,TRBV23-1,CASSQSWDKRSEAFF
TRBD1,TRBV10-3,CAISEPGQGKGYTF
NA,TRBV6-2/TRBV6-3,CASSYMASGRPWFNEQFF
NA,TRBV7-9,CASSFGATNEKLFF
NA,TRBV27,CASSWGGRYNQPQHF
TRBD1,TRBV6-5,CASSLGGGNTEAFF
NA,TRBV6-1,CASSENSPALHF
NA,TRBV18,CASAPRGQETQYF
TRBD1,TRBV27,CASSRTGPSNQPQHF